The 8 T cell receptor beta chains below come from one sample, sequenced in a study of cytotoxic CD8 clonotypes in ibrutinib-treated CLL. Data came from immunoSEQ multiplex PCR; TCRdb stores just in-frame clones and leaves some out. This table holds about 300,000 clones, around 77% found once. The sequencing here drew on PBMCs, taken at disease progression, from a patient treated with ibrutinib. Receptor source: a human donor with chronic lymphocytic leukemia.

The chain couples TRBV7-9 to TRBJ2-3, with D unclear. Trimming took 2 bases from V and 4 from J, leaving 10 bases between them. Germline loops: CDR1 SEHNR, CDR2 FQNEAQ (reference sequence). The CDR3 has 14 residues. The CDR3 reads CASSLPLEADTQYF. CDR3 sequence (DNA): TGTGCCAGCAGCTTACCCCTGGAAGCAGATACGCAGTATTTT.

V usage is TRBV27 and J usage is TRBJ1-1; perhaps TRBD1 as D (6 bases). V lost 4 bases and J lost 1, with 10 bases in between. The V gene's germline CDR1 is MNHEY and CDR2 SMNVEV (reference sequence). The CDR3 is made up of 14 amino acids. DNA of the CDR3: TGTGCCAGCAGTTCCTACAGGGAGAACACTGAAGCTTTCTTT. Amino acid sequence: CASSSYRENTEAFF.

This chain uses TRBV11-2 with TRBJ1-1, with D uncertain. Germline values: CDR1 SGHAT, CDR2 FQNNGV. The CDR3 is 15 residues long. Trimming pared 3 bases from V and 0 bases from J, leaving 11 bases between. This CDR3 is CASSFPGFMNTEAFF. Here the CDR3 DNA reads TGTGCCAGCAGCTTTCCGGGCTTCATGAACACTGAAGCTTTCTTT.

The chain joins TRBV29-1 to TRBJ2-1, with D uncertain. The CDR3 contains 10 residues. Germline lookup yields CDR1 SQVTM and CDR2 ANQGSEA. V lost 3 bases to trimming and J lost 5 bases, with 2 bases between them. The CDR3 nucleotides read TGCAGCGTTGACAACAATGAGCAGTTCTTC. This codes for CSVDNNEQFF.

This clone appeared once. V is TRBV4-3 and J is TRBJ1-5; 11 bases are shared with TRBD1. V shed 3 bases and J 0 bases; nucleotides not matched to a gene: 10. The CDR3 has 19 amino acids. CDR1 and CDR2 from the germline V gene are LGHNA and YSLEER. In nucleotides, the CDR3 is TGCGCCAGCAGCCACCTCGGGGACAGGGGGAGTTATAGCAATCAGCCCCAGCATTTT. Encoded protein: CASSHLGDRGSYSNQPQHF.

This sequence joins TRBV5-1 and TRBJ2-1; D is ambiguous. This CDR3 is built from 14 residues. The germline V gene encodes CDR1 SGHRS and CDR2 YFSETQ. Trimming shortened V by 0 bases and J by 6 bases, and 10 bases separated the two germline ends. The CDR3, as DNA: TGCGCCAGCAGCTTGGCCGGTCCAGGCAATGAGCAGTTCTTC. This gives the protein CASSLAGPGNEQFF. The complete variable domain, with remaining parts taken from reference TRBV5-1 and TRBJ2-1, reads KAGVTQTPRYLIKTRGQQVTLSCSPISGHRSVSWYQQTPGQGLQFLFEYFSETQRNKGNFPGRFSGRQFSNSRSEMNVSTLELGDSALYLCASSLAGPGNEQFFGPGTRLTVL.

The chain uses TRBV2 and TRBJ1-2; TRBD1 matches 7 bases. Germline CDR1 and CDR2: SNHLY and FYNNEI. Trimming took 10 bases from V and 2 from J; bases not matched to a gene: 7. CDR3 length equals 13 residues. CDR3 protein: CANQPGQNYGYTF. The DNA of the CDR3 is TGTGCCAACCAACCGGGACAGAACTATGGCTACACCTTC.

The V and J genes are TRBV7-2 and TRBJ1-2; D is uncertain. Germline CDR1 is SGHTA and CDR2 is FQGNSA. V was trimmed by 1 base and J by 7 bases, leaving 10 bases between them. This CDR3 has 13 amino acids. This CDR3 reads CASSLGPGSGYTF. DNA of the CDR3: TGTGCCAGCAGCTTAGGGCCGGGAAGTGGCTACACCTTC.